The following is a T cell receptor (beta chain) sequence with its context. This record belongs to a study of CD8 T cells in Susac syndrome. Overall study: Active disease was present in about 6 of the sequenced Susac syndrome patients, whereas roughly 8 of them were in remission.

TEMRA cells were enriched by FACS, while CD8+ and CD4+ T cells were obtained through a negative isolation that was performed magnetically. RNA totalling roughly 0.45 to 1 ug underwent reverse transcription with random hexamers. TCRdb recomputed calls from the immunoSEQ multiplex PCR reads with MiXCR, one row per CDR3 protein. The data hold 200,000 to 250,000 distinct CDR3 sequences, with roughly 93% observed a single time. Sequencing input: CD4+ T cells from PBMCs. This sequence originates from a human donor with Susac syndrome.

The DNA of the CDR3 is TGTGCCAGCAGAAAGACAGACAGTCAAGAGACCCAGTACTTC. Translation gives CASRKTDSQETQYF. The V gene is TRBV6-2 or TRBV6-3, the J gene TRBJ2-5; tentatively, D is TRBD1 (5 bases). This CDR3 is 14 amino acids long. Germline values: CDR1 MNHEY, CDR2 SVGEGT. Trimming removed 6 bases from V and 2 bases from J, with 13 bases in between.